Sequencing of this T cell receptor beta chain was carried out in a study of CD8 T cells in ankylosing spondylitis. This CDR3 is built from 15 residues. V lost 4 bases, J lost 1 base, and 2 bases stayed unmatched. Looked up from germline, CDR1 is SGHRS and CDR2 is YFSETQ. This clonotype was seen repeatedly, ten times or more. Its antigen is unidentified. Study outcomes and limitations: Clones linked to disease were reported to show significant enrichment in matched ankylosing spondylitis synovial fluid. A TCR beta motif of eight highly homologous variants appeared characteristic of ankylosing spondylitis blood.

TCRdb reprocessed the 5' RACE reads via MiXCR and lists one record per CDR3 protein. The table includes around 330,000 distinct CDR3 sequences, around 10% detected once. The clonotype originates from a female donor with ankylosing spondylitis or in good health (not recorded which). J is TRBJ2-3 and V is TRBV5-1; 11 bases are a match to TRBD1. Sequenced input: blood, either unsorted or a sorted T cell fraction (not recorded which). In DNA form, the CDR3 reads TGCGCCAGCAGCCAGGGACAGGGGGGCACAGATACGCAGTATTTT. Its protein is CASSQGQGGTDTQYF.